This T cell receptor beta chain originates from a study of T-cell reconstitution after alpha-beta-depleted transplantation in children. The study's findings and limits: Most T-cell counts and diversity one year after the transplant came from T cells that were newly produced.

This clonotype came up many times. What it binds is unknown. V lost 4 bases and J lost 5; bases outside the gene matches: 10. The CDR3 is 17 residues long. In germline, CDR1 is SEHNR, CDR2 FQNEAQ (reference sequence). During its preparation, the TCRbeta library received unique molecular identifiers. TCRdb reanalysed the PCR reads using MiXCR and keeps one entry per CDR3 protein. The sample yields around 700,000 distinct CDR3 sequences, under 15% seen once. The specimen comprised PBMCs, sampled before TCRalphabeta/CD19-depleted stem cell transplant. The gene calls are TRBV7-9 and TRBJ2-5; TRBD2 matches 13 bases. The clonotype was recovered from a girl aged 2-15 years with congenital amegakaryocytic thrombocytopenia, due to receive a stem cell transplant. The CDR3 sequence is CASSYTGLAGVWETQYF. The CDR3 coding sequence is TGTGCCAGCAGCTACACCGGACTAGCGGGAGTCTGGGAGACCCAGTACTTC.